These T cell receptor beta chains were read from a single sample in a study of blood T cells in healthy people across ages. TCRdb reprocessed the 5' RACE reads with MiXCR, giving one entry per CDR3 protein. The top ten clones hold 30% to 40% of a sample with about 640,000 distinct CDR3 sequences, 58% of them seen once. Sequencing was carried out using blood. These receptors originate from a man aged 55 to 70 in good health. The CDR3 runs from the conserved cysteine through the conserved F or W. The D gene is left open where the match is weak. The listing skips clone size in some rows; elsewhere it reads once, few, many or a size class.

V	D	length	size	J	DNA	CDR3
TRBV12-3/TRBV12-4	NA	12	NA	TRBJ2-1	TGTGCCAGCAGTCCCCCGTTAAGTGAGCAGTTCTTC	CASSPPLSEQFF
TRBV4-1	NA	17	once	TRBJ1-2	TGCGCCAGCAGCCACCCTTTTGCAGCCCGGAGGGACTATGGCTACACCTTC	CASSHPFAARRDYGYTF
TRBV2	NA	15	NA	TRBJ1-1	TGTGCCAGCAGTGAACAGGGGTTCATGAACACTGAAGCTTTCTTT	CASSEQGFMNTEAFF
TRBV6-1	TRBD2	13	NA	TRBJ2-7	TGTGCCAGCATGAGGACTAGCGGTTACGAGCAGTACTTC	CASMRTSGYEQYF
TRBV4-2	TRBD2	16	NA	TRBJ2-1	TGTGCCAGCAGCCAAGATAAAAGCGGGGGGGCTTTTGAGCAGTTCTTC	CASSQDKSGGAFEQFF
TRBV7-9	NA	14	NA	TRBJ1-1	TGTGCCAGCAGCTTAGACGCAGGGTACACTGAAGCTTTCTTT	CASSLDAGYTEAFF
TRBV19	TRBD1	16	NA	TRBJ1-2	TGTGCCAGCGACGGACAGGGGCAGCCCTCTAACTATGGCTACACCTTC	CASDGQGQPSNYGYTF
TRBV12-3/TRBV12-4	NA	12	many	TRBJ1-1	TGTGCCAGCAGGAACATGAACACTGAAGCTTTCTTT	CASRNMNTEAFF
TRBV28	NA	13	NA	TRBJ2-7	TGTGCCAGCAATTCCTTAGGGGGCTACGAGCAGTACTTC	CASNSLGGYEQYF
TRBV7-2	NA	17	NA	TRBJ1-5	TGTGCCAGCAGCTTAGGTGGGGGCAGCTTTCTCAATCAGCCCCAGCATTTT	CASSLGGGSFLNQPQHF
TRBV10-3	NA	14	NA	TRBJ2-7	TGTGCCGGAACCAGAGGGGGTCCGATGGACGAGCAGTACTTC	CAGTRGGPMDEQYF
TRBV6-2/TRBV6-3	TRBD2	15	NA	TRBJ2-7	TGTGCCAGCAGTAAACTAGCGGGGGGAACCTACGAGCAGTACTTC	CASSKLAGGTYEQYF
TRBV7-2	TRBD2	14	NA	TRBJ2-5	TGTGCCAGCAGGTCCGGACTAGCGGGTAGAGAGCAGTACTTC	CASRSGLAGREQYF
TRBV27	NA	14	NA	TRBJ2-5	TGTGCCAGCAGTTTGGGGACGCAGCAAGAGACCCAGTACTTC	CASSLGTQQETQYF
TRBV6-6	TRBD1	13	NA	TRBJ1-2	TGTGCCAGCAGTGCCCCGGCAGGGGGTGGCTACACCTTC	CASSAPAGGGYTF
TRBV12-3/TRBV12-4	NA	16	NA	TRBJ1-1	TGTGCCAGCAGTTTCAAGCAGTCCGCGGCGAACACTGAAGCTTTCTTT	CASSFKQSAANTEAFF
TRBV9	NA	13	NA	TRBJ2-7	TGTGCCAGCAAGGAGGGTTGTCCCTACGAGCAGTACTTC	CASKEGCPYEQYF
TRBV5-1	NA	12	NA	TRBJ1-1	TGCGCCAGCATGTTTACCGGACAGGAAGCTTTCTTT	CASMFTGQEAFF
TRBV27	TRBD1	14	few	TRBJ2-3	TGTGCCAGCAGTCTAAGGGACAGGGGGGATACGCAGTATTTT	CASSLRDRGDTQYF
TRBV27	NA	14	NA	TRBJ2-5	TGTGCCAGCATGCGGCCCGGGTTACAAGAGACCCAGTACTTC	CASMRPGLQETQYF
TRBV5-1	NA	14	NA	TRBJ2-7	TGCGCCAGCAGCTTAATCGGCCCCTACAATGAGCAGTACTTC	CASSLIGPYNEQYF
TRBV6-6	NA	13	NA	TRBJ2-7	TGTGCCAGCAGCAACCCACTCTCCTACGAGCAGTACTTC	CASSNPLSYEQYF
TRBV11-2	TRBD2	19	few	TRBJ2-5	TGTGCCAGCAGCTTAAACGGGCTAGCGGGGGGGCGGTGGGGAGAGACCCAGTACTTC	CASSLNGLAGGRWGETQYF
TRBV7-2	TRBD2	16	NA	TRBJ2-7	TGTGCCAGCAGCTTAGACTCTAGCGGGGGGTACAATGAGCAGTACTTC	CASSLDSSGGYNEQYF
TRBV3-1	TRBD2	19	NA	TRBJ2-5	TGTGCCAGCAGCCAATGGCTCTTGGCGGGGGAGTTCATATCGGAGACCCAGTACTTC	CASSQWLLAGEFISETQYF
TRBV29-1	NA	15	medium-sized	TRBJ2-6	TGCAGCGTTGAAGGCGGATCCCCTGGGGCCAACGTCCTGACTTTC	CSVEGGSPGANVLTF
TRBV5-1	TRBD1	15	NA	TRBJ1-4	TGCGCCAGCAGCGTCGACAGGGGGCTAGAGGAAAAACTGTTTTTT	CASSVDRGLEEKLFF
TRBV7-2	NA	16	many	TRBJ2-2	TGTGCCAGCAGCAAATACGCCGGGACAAACACCGGGGAGCTGTTTTTT	CASSKYAGTNTGELFF
TRBV6-1	NA	15	NA	TRBJ2-6	TGTGCCAGCAAGGTAGAGGGCGGTGGGACCAACGTCCTGACTTTC	CASKVEGGGTNVLTF
TRBV4-2	NA	14	NA	TRBJ2-3	TGTGCCAGCAGCCAAGAGGGGGCGGGAGATACGCAGTATTTT	CASSQEGAGDTQYF
TRBV5-1	NA	15	NA	TRBJ1-1	TGCGCCAGCAGCTTCATGAGGGTGGGTAGCACTGAAGCTTTCTTT	CASSFMRVGSTEAFF
TRBV2	TRBD1	16	NA	TRBJ2-1	TGTGCCAGCAGTTTGGAGGATCAGGGGGCCTACAATGAGCAGTTCTTC	CASSLEDQGAYNEQFF
TRBV20-1	NA	15	once	TRBJ2-7	TGCAGTGCTAGAGATGAACAGGAGGGGGGTTACGAGCAGTACTTC	CSARDEQEGGYEQYF
TRBV10-3	NA	14	NA	TRBJ2-2	TGTGCCTCCCGTCGGCAGTCGGGCACCGGGGAGCTGTTTTTT	CASRRQSGTGELFF
TRBV7-8	NA	16	NA	TRBJ1-6	TGTGCCAGCAGCTTAGTTGGCGACAGTGTTAGTTCACCCCTCCACTTT	CASSLVGDSVSSPLHF
TRBV9	NA	15	NA	TRBJ1-1	TGTGCCAGCAGCGCCTCCTCCAACCGGAACACTGAAGCTTTCTTT	CASSASSNRNTEAFF
TRBV29-1	NA	13	few	TRBJ2-7	TGCAGCGTTGCCCATGGACAGTCCTACGAGCAGTACTTC	CSVAHGQSYEQYF
TRBV5-1	NA	15	NA	TRBJ2-5	TGCGCCAGCAGCCCTGCTAGGGCAGGCCAAGAGACCCAGTACTTC	CASSPARAGQETQYF
TRBV5-1	NA	15	few	TRBJ2-1	TGCGCCAGCAGCTTGGAGAACCCTAGCTACAATGAGCAGTTCTTC	CASSLENPSYNEQFF
TRBV20-1	TRBD2	17	NA	TRBJ2-6	TGCAGTGCTAGAGATGTAGCGGGTAACTCTGGGGCCAACGTCCTGACTTTC	CSARDVAGNSGANVLTF
TRBV28	NA	17	few	TRBJ2-3	TGTGCCAGCAGCCCCTCGGGCTCCCAGCAAAATAGGGATACGCAGTATTTT	CASSPSGSQQNRDTQYF
TRBV28	TRBD2	15	NA	TRBJ2-7	TGTGCCAGCAGTCGTGGGACTAGCGGGGCCCACGAGCAGTACTTC	CASSRGTSGAHEQYF
TRBV12-3/TRBV12-4	NA	13	NA	TRBJ1-4	TGTGCCAGCGTGGGGGAACCGGGTGAAAAACTGTTTTTT	CASVGEPGEKLFF
TRBV3-1	NA	11	many	TRBJ1-2	TGTGCCAGCACTGGGAATTATGGCTACACCTTC	CASTGNYGYTF
TRBV4-2	NA	17	few	TRBJ1-6	TGTGCCAGCAGCCAAGACCAGGTTAGCTCCTATAATTCACCCCTCCACTTT	CASSQDQVSSYNSPLHF
TRBV29-1	NA	12	few	TRBJ1-2	TGCAGCGTTGCCCAAGGTGACGCCTTTAGCACCTTC	CSVAQGDAFSTF
TRBV2	NA	11	few	TRBJ2-5	TGTGCCAGCACCCGGGTGGAGACCCAGTACTTC	CASTRVETQYF
TRBV7-2	NA	14	NA	TRBJ1-2	TGTGCCAGCAGCTTACGGGGGGTATTTGAGGGCTACACCTTC	CASSLRGVFEGYTF
TRBV5-1	NA	16	NA	TRBJ2-7	TGCGCCAGCAGCTTGAGGGCGGCAGGAGCCAACTACGAGCAGTACTTC	CASSLRAAGANYEQYF
TRBV5-1	TRBD1	17	few	TRBJ2-1	TGCGCCAGCAGCCTGGGTAGGGGACAGGGGAAGAGAAATGAGCAGTTCTTC	CASSLGRGQGKRNEQFF
TRBV3-1	NA	15	NA	TRBJ2-1	TGTGCCAGCAGCCAAGATTCGACTCCTCACAATGAGCAGTTCTTC	CASSQDSTPHNEQFF
TRBV27	NA	15	once	TRBJ2-5	TGTGCCAGCATGGACGGGGGGCCCGCCTACAATGAGCAGTACTTC	CASMDGGPAYNEQYF